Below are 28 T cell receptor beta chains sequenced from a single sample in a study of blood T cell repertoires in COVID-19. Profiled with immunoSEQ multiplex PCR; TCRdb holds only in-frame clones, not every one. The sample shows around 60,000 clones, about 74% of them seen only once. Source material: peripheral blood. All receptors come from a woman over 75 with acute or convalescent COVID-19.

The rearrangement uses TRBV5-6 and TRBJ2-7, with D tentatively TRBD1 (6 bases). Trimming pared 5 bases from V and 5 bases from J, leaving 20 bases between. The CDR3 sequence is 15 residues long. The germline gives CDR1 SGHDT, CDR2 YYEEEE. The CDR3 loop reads CASRNWGLEWNEQYF. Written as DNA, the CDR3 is TGTGCCAGCAGGAACTGGGGGCTTGAATGGAACGAGCAGTACTTC.

CDR3 loop: CASSLTGTLEETQYF. In DNA form, the CDR3 reads TGTGCCAGCAGCTTAACCGGGACTTTAGAAGAGACCCAGTACTTC. The rearrangement joins TRBV7-9 to TRBJ2-5, with a tentative D call TRBD2 (6 bases). The germline V and J ends were trimmed by 2 bases and 3 bases, with 13 bases remaining between them. The CDR3 runs 15 residues. Germline-derived CDR1 and CDR2 are SEHNR and FQNEAQ (reference sequence).

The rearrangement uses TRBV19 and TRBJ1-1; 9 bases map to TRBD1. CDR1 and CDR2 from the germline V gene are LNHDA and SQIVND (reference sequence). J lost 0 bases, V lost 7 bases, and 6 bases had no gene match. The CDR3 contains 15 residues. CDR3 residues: CASNRQGVMNTEAFF. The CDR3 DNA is TGTGCCAGTAACCGACAGGGGGTCATGAACACTGAAGCTTTCTTT.

The CDR3 loop reads CASHRDRGPGDNEQFF. The CDR3, as DNA: TGTGCCAGCCACCGGGACAGGGGGCCTGGGGACAATGAGCAGTTCTTC. This sequence joins TRBV18 and TRBJ2-1; TRBD1 matches at 12 bases. With 8 bases clipped from V and 5 bases from J, the junction kept 10 bases outside the gene matches. This CDR3 region has 16 residues. Looked up from germline, CDR1 is KGHSH and CDR2 is LQKENI.

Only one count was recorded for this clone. For the CDR3, the DNA is TGTGCCAGCAGCGGGGGACTAGCGGGAGAGTTTAGTGGTGGTGAGCAGTTCTTC. Translation gives CASSGGLAGEFSGGEQFF. The chain is built from TRBV5-4 and TRBJ2-1, with 14 nucleotides matching TRBD2. CDR3 length equals 18 residues. The V and J ends lost 4 bases and 9 bases, in that order; junction bases with no gene match: 15. Germline V gene data show CDR1 as SGHNT and CDR2 as YYREEE (reference sequence).

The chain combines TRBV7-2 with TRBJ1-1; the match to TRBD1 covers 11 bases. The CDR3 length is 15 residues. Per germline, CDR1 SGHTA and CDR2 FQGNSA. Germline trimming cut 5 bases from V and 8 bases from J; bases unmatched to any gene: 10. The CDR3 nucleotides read TGTGCCAGCAGCCGCGGACAGGGGGCCGCACGGGAAGCTTTCTTT. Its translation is CASSRGQGAAREAFF.

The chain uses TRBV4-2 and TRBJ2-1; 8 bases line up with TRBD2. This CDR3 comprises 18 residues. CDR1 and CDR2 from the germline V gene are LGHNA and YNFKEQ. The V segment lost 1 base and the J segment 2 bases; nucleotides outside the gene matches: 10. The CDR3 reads CASSQALATSGTYNEQFF. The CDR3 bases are TGTGCCAGCAGCCAAGCCCTCGCTACTAGCGGCACCTACAATGAGCAGTTCTTC.

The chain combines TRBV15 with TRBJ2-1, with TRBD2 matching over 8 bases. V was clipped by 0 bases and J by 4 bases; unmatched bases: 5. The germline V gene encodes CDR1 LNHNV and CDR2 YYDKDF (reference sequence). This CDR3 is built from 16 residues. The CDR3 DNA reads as TGTGCCACCAGCAGAGACCTAGCGGGTGTATACAATGAGCAGTTCTTC. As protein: CATSRDLAGVYNEQFF. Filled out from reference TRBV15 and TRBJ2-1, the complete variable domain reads DAMVIQNPRYQVTQFGKPVTLSCSQTLNHNVMYWYQQKSSQAPKLLFHYYDKDFNNEADTPDNFQSRRPNTSFCFLDIRSPGLGDTAMYLCATSRDLAGVYNEQFFGPGTRLTVL.

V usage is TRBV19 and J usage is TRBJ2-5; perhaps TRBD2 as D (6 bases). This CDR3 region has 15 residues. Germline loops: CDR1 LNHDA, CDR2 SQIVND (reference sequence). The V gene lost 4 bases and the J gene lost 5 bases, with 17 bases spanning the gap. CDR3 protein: CASSTRTGEQETQYF. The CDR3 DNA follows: TGTGCCAGTAGTACCCGGACGGGAGAGCAGGAGACCCAGTACTTC.

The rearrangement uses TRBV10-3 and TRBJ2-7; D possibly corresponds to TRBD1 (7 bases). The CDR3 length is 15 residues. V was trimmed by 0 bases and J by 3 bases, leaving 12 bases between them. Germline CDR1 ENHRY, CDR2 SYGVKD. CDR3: CAISESRDSFYEQYF. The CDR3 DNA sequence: TGTGCCATCAGTGAGTCGCGGGACAGCTTCTACGAGCAGTACTTC.

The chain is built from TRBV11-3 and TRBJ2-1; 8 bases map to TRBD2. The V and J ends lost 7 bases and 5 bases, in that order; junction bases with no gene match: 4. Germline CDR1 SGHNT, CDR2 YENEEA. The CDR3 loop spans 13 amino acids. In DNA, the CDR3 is TGTGCCAGCAATCCAGCGGGAGACAATGAGCAGTTCTTC. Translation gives CASNPAGDNEQFF.

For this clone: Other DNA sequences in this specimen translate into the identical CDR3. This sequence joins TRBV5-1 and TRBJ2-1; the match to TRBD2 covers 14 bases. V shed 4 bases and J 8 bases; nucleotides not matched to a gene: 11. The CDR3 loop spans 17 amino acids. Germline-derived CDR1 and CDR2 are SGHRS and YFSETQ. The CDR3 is CASSTTGTSGRKDEQFF. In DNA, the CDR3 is TGCGCCAGCAGCACAACCGGGACTAGCGGGAGAAAAGATGAGCAGTTCTTC.

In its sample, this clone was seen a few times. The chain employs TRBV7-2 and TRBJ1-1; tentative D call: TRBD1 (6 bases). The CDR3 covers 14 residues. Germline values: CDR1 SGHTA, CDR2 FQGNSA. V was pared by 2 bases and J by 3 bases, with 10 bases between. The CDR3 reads CASSLTGGYTEAFF. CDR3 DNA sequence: TGTGCCAGCAGCTTAACGGGGGGCTACACTGAAGCTTTCTTT.

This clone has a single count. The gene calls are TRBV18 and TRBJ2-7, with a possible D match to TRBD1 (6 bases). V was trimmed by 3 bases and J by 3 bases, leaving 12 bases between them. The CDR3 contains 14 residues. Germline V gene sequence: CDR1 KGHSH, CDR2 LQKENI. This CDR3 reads CASSPTGFFYEQYF. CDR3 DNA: TGTGCCAGCTCACCTACAGGGTTCTTCTACGAGCAGTACTTC.

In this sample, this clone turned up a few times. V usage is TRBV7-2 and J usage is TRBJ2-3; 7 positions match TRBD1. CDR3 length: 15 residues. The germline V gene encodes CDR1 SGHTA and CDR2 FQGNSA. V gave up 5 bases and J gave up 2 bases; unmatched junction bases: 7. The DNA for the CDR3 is TGTGCCAGCAGCCGCCCGGGACAGTCCACAGATACGCAGTATTTT. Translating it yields CASSRPGQSTDTQYF.

CDR3 amino acids: CASSYVFGPGDEQFF. CDR3 coding DNA: TGTGCCAGCAGTTACGTCTTTGGGCCGGGGGATGAGCAGTTCTTC. The chain employs TRBV6-2 or TRBV6-3 and TRBJ2-1; D possibly corresponds to TRBD2 (6 bases). This CDR3 has 15 residues. With 2 bases removed from V and 8 bases from J, the gap between germline ends came to 16 bases. Germline values: CDR1 MNHEY, CDR2 SVGEGT.

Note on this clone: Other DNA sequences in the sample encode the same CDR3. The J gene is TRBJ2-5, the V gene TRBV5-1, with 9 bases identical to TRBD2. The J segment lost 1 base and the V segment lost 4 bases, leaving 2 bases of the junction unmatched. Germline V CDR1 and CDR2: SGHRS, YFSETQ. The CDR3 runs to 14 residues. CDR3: CASSPTSGQETQYF. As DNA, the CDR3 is TGCGCCAGCAGCCCGACTAGCGGCCAAGAGACCCAGTACTTC.

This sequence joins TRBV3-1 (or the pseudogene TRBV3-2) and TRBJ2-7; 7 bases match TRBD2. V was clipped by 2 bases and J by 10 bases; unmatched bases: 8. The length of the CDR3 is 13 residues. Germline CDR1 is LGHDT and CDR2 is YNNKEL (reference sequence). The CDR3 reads CASSQSGTPIQYF. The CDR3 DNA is TGTGCCAGCAGCCAAAGCGGGACTCCCATACAGTACTTC.

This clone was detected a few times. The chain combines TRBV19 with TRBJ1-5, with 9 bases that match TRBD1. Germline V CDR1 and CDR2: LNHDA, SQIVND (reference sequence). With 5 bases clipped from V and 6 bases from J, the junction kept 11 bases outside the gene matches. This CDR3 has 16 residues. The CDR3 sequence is CASSSPGTGLSQPQHF. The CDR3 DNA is TGTGCCAGTAGTTCGCCCGGGACAGGGTTAAGTCAGCCCCAGCATTTT.

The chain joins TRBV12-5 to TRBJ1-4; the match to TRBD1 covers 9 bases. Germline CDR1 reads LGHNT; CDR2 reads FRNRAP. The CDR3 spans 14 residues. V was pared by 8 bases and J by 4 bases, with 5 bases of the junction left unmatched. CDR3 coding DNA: TGTGCTAGTTCGGGGACAGGGCTTAATGAAAAACTGTTTTTT. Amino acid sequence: CASSGTGLNEKLFF.

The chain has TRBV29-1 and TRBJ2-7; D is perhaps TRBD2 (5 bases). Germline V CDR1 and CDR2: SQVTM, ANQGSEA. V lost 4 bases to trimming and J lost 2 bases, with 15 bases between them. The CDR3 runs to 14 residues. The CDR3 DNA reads TGCAGCGTTGTTGTTGGGAGAACTGCCTACGAGCAGTACTTC. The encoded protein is CSVVVGRTAYEQYF.

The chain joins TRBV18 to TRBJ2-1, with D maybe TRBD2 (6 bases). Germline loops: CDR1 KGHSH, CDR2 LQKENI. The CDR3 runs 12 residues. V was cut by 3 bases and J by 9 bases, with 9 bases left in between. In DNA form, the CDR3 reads TGTGCCAGCTCACCGACTAGTACTGAGCAGTTCTTC. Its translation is CASSPTSTEQFF.

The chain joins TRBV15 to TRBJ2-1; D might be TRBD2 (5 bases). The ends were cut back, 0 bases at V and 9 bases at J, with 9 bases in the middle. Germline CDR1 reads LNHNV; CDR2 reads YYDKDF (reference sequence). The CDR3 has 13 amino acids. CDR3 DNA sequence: TGTGCCACCAGCAGAGATCTGCTAGCTGAGCAGTTCTTC. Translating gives CATSRDLLAEQFF.

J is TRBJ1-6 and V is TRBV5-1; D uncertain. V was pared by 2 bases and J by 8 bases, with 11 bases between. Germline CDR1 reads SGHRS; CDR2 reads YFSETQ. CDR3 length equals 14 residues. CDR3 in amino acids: CASSFGDGDSPLHF. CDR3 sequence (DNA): TGCGCCAGCAGCTTTGGAGACGGGGATTCACCCCTCCACTTT.

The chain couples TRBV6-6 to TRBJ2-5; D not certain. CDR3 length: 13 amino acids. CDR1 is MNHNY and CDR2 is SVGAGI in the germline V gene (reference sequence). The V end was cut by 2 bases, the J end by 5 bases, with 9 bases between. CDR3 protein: CASSYRGGETQYF. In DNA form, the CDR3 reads TGTGCCAGCAGTTACAGAGGTGGCGAGACCCAGTACTTC.

CDR3 DNA: TGCGCCAGCAGCCCCCCGGCAGGGCACACAGATACGCAGTATTTT. Translation: CASSPPAGHTDTQYF. The chain has TRBV5-1 and TRBJ2-3; D is perhaps TRBD1 (5 bases). In germline, CDR1 is SGHRS, CDR2 YFSETQ. The CDR3 has 15 amino acids. The V end was cut by 4 bases, the J end by 2 bases, with 14 bases between.

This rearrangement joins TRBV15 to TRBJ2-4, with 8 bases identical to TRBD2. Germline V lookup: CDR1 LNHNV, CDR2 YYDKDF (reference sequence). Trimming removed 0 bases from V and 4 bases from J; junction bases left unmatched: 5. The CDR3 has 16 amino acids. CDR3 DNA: TGTGCCACCAGCAGAGATCTTTCGGGAGGGAAAAACATTCAGTACTTC. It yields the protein CATSRDLSGGKNIQYF.

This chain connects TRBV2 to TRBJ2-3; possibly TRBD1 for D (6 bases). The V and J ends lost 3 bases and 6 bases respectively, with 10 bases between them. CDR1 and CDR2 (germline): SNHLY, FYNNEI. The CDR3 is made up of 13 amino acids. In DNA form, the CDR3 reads TGTGCCAGCAGTGACGGCAGGGGCGATACGCAGTATTTT. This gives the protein CASSDGRGDTQYF.